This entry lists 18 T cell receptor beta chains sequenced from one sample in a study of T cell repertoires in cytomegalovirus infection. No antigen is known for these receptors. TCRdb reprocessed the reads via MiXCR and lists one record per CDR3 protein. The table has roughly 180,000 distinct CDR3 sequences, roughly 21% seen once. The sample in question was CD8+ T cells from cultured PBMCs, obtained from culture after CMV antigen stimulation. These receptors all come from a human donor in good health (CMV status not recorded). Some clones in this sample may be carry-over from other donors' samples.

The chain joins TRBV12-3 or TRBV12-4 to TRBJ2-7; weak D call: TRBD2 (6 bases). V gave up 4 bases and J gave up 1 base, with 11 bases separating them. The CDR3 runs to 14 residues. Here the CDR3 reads CASSWGVLSYEQYF. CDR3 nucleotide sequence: TGTGCCAGCAGTTGGGGGGTCCTTTCCTACGAGCAGTACTTC.

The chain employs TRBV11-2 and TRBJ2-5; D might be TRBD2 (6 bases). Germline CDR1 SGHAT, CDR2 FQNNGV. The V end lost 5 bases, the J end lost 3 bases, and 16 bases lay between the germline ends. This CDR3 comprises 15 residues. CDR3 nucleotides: TGTGCCAGCAGCCCCCTCGGGACTGGAAAAGAGACCCAGTACTTC. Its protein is CASSPLGTGKETQYF. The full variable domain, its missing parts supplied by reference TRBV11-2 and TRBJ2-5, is EAGVAQSPRYKIIEKRQSVAFWCNPISGHATLYWYQQILGQGPKLLIQFQNNGVVDDSQLPKDRFSAERLKGVDSTLKIQPAKLEDSAVYLCASSPLGTGKETQYFGPGTRLLVL.

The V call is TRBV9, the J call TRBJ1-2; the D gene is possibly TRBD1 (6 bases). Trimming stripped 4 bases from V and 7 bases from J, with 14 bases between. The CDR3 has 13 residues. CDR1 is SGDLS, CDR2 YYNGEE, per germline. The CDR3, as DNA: TGTGCCAGCAGCCCGACAGGCCCCCTTGGCTACACCTTC. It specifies CASSPTGPLGYTF.

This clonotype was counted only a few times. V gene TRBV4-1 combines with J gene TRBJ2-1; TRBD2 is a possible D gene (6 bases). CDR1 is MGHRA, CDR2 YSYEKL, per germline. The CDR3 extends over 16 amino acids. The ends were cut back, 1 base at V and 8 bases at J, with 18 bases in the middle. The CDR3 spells CASSQVLGLGSYEQFF. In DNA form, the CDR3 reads TGCGCCAGCAGCCAAGTCCTGGGACTGGGGAGCTATGAGCAGTTCTTC.

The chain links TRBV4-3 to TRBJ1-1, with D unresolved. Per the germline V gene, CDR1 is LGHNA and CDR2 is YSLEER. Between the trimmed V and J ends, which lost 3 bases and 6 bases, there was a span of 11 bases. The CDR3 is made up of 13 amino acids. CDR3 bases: TGCGCCAGCAGCCATACTGGGATAGCTGAAGCTTTCTTT. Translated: CASSHTGIAEAFF.

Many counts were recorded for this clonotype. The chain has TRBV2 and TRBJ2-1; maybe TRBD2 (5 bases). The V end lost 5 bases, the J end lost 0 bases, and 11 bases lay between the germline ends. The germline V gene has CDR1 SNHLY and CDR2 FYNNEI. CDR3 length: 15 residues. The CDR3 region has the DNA TGTGCCAGCAGTAAAGTAGGGAGCTCCTACAATGAGCAGTTCTTC. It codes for CASSKVGSSYNEQFF.

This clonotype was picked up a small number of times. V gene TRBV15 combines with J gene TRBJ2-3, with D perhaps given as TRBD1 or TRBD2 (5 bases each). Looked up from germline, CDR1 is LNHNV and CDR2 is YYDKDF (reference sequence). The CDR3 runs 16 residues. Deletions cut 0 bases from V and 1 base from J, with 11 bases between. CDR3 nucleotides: TGTGCCACCAGCAGAGAGAGGGGCGAAGGCACAGATACGCAGTATTTT. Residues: CATSRERGEGTDTQYF.

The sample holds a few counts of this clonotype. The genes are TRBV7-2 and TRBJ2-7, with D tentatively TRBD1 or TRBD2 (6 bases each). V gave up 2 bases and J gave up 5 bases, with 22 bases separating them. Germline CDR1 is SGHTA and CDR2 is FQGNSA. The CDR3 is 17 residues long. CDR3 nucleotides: TGTGCCAGCAGCTTAAGGGGGGCAACCCTCCTATTCCACGAGCAGTACTTC. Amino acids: CASSLRGATLLFHEQYF. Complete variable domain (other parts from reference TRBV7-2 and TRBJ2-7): GAGVSQSPSNKVTEKGKDVELRCDPISGHTALYWYRQSLGQGLEFLIYFQGNSAPDKSGLPSDRFSAERTGGSVSTLTIQRTQQEDSAVYLCASSLRGATLLFHEQYFGPGTRLTVT.

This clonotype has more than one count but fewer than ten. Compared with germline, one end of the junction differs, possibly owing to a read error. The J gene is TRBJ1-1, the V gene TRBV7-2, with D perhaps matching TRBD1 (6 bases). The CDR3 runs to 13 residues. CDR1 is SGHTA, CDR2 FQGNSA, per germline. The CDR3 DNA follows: TGTGCCAGCAGCCCTGGGGGGGCCACTAGAGATCTCTTT. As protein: CASSPGGATRDLF.

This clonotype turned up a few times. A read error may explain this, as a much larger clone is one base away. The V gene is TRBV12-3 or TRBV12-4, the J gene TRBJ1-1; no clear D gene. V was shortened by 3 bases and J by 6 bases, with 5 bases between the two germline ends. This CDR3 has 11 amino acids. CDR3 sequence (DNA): TGTGCCAGCAGTTTTGGCCCTGAAGCTTTCTTT. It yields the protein CASSFGPEAFF.

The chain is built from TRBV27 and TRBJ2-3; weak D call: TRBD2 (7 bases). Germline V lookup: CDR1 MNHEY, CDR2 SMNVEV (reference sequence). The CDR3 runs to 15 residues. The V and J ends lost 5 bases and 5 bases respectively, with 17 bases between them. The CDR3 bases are TGTGCCAGCAGTGCACAGGGAACGGGAGGAGATACGCAGTATTTT. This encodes CASSAQGTGGDTQYF.

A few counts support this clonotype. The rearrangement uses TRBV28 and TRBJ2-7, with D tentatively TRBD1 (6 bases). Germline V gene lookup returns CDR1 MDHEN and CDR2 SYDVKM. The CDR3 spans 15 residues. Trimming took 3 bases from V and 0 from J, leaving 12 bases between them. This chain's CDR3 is CASSFRQESSYEQYF. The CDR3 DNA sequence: TGTGCCAGCAGTTTTCGACAGGAGAGCTCCTACGAGCAGTACTTC.

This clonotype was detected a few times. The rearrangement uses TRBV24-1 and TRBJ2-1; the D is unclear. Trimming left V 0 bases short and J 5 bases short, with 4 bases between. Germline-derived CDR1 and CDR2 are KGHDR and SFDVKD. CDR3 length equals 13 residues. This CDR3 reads CATSDLGHNEQFF. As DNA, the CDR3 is TGTGCCACCAGTGATTTGGGGCACAATGAGCAGTTCTTC.

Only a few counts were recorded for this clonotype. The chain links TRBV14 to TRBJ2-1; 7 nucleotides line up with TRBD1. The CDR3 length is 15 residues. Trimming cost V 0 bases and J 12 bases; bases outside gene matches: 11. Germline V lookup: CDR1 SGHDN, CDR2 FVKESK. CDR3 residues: CASSQDETGPLGQFF. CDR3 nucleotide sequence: TGTGCCAGCAGCCAAGATGAGACAGGGCCCCTCGGGCAGTTCTTC.

CDR3 region: CASSLLRDSKEAFF. In DNA form, the CDR3 reads TGTGCCAGCAGCTTACTCCGGGACAGCAAGGAGGCTTTCTTT. The V call is TRBV9, the J call TRBJ1-1; TRBD1 matches at 7 bases. V shed 4 bases, J shed 11 bases, and the junction held 14 bases outside the gene matches. Germline V gene lookup returns CDR1 SGDLS and CDR2 YYNGEE. This CDR3 is built from 14 residues.

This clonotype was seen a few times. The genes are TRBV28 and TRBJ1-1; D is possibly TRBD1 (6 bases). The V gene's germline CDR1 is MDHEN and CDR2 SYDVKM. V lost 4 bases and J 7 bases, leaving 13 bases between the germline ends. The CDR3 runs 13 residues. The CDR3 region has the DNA TGTGCCAGCAGTTACCGCCCGGACAGTGAAGCTTTCTTT. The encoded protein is CASSYRPDSEAFF.

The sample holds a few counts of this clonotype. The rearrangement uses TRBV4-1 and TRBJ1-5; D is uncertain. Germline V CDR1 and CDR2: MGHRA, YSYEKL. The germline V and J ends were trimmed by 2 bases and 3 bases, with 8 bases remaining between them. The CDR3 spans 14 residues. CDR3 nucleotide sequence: TGCGCCAGCAGCCAAAGCCGCGCCAATCAGCCCCAGCATTTT. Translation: CASSQSRANQPQHF.

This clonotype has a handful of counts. The DNA for the CDR3 is TGTGCCAGCAGTGTACCGGGACAGGGGTTTTACGAGCAGTACTTC. Amino acids: CASSVPGQGFYEQYF. This sequence joins TRBV25-1 and TRBJ2-7, with 10 bases aligning to TRBD1. The CDR3 is 15 amino acids. V shed 4 bases and J 4 bases; nucleotides not matched to a gene: 7. Germline V gene sequence: CDR1 MGHDK, CDR2 SYGVNS.